This entry lists 24 T cell receptor beta chains sequenced from one sample in a study of control samples from healthy donors and cancer patients (TCRdb year 2020). The method was the immunoSEQ multiplex PCR assay. Not all clones reach the TCRdb copy of this immuneACCESS table, which keeps in-frame sequences only. Checked studies attribute under half of the gap to unresolved V genes and leave the rest unexplained. Across this sample there are 100,000 to 150,000 clones, with about nine tenths seen only once. Of the sample, about 8.7% falls within the top ten clones. What was sequenced was blood. These receptors were taken from a middle-aged man in good health.

The chain links TRBV6-5 to TRBJ2-2; 9 nucleotides match TRBD2. Germline values: CDR1 MNHEY, CDR2 SVGAGI. This CDR3 has 16 amino acids. The junction had 4 bases not matched to a gene; V was cut back by 4 bases and J by 1 base. CDR3 nucleotide sequence: TGTGCCAGCAGTTTAATAGCGGGGGTGAACACCGGGGAGCTGTTTTTT. Its translation is CASSLIAGVNTGELFF.

The rearrangement joins TRBV20-1 to TRBJ2-5, with D hard to call. V lost 3 bases and J 4 bases, leaving 12 bases between the germline ends. Germline CDR1 and CDR2: DFQATT and SNEGSKA (reference sequence). CDR3 length equals 13 residues. CDR3 coding DNA: TGCAGTGCTAGTCTCCGCATTCGAGAGACCCAGTACTTC. Encoded protein: CSASLRIRETQYF.

This sequence joins TRBV5-1 and TRBJ1-6; TRBD1 is a possible D gene (6 bases). V gave up 0 bases and J gave up 10 bases, with 14 bases separating them. The CDR3 runs 15 residues. Per germline, CDR1 SGHRS and CDR2 YFSETQ. The CDR3: CASSLEGGLVSPLHF. In DNA, the CDR3 is TGCGCCAGCAGCTTGGAAGGGGGATTGGTCTCACCCCTCCACTTT.

The chain carries TRBV24-1 and TRBJ1-2, with 8 positions matching TRBD1. CDR3 size: 14 residues. The V gene's germline CDR1 is KGHDR and CDR2 SFDVKD. Trimming removed 5 bases from V and 8 bases from J; junction bases left unmatched: 9. The CDR3 coding sequence is TGTGCCACCAGTGGGCAGGGGGCGCGGGCCGGCTACACCTTC. It is translated as CATSGQGARAGYTF.

The V gene is TRBV7-2, the J gene TRBJ2-3; the D is unclear. The CDR3 is made up of 16 amino acids. Germline CDR1 is SGHTA and CDR2 is FQGNSA. V dropped 2 bases and J dropped 1 base, with 13 bases sitting between them. CDR3: CASSLSPDLGTDTQYF. The CDR3 DNA is TGTGCCAGCAGCTTATCCCCCGACCTGGGCACAGATACGCAGTATTTT.

The rearrangement links TRBV4-1 to TRBJ1-2, with D possibly matching TRBD1 (6 bases). The CDR3 is 16 residues long. Trimming removed 1 base from V and 5 bases from J, with 17 bases in between. The V gene's germline CDR1 is MGHRA and CDR2 YSYEKL. In DNA, the CDR3 is TGCGCCAGCAGCCAAGTTCGGGCCTTAGGGGGATATGGCTACACCTTC. The encoded protein is CASSQVRALGGYGYTF.

V usage is TRBV15 and J usage is TRBJ1-2; tentatively, D is TRBD1 (5 bases). The V and J ends lost 1 base and 1 base respectively, with 7 bases between them. Looked up from germline, CDR1 is LNHNV and CDR2 is YYDKDF (reference sequence). The CDR3 contains 14 residues. The CDR3 loop reads CATSRGDGNYGYTF. For the CDR3, the DNA is TGTGCCACCAGCAGAGGGGACGGTAACTATGGCTACACCTTC.

CDR3 sequence: CASSLIQGGTEAFF. Here the CDR3 DNA reads TGTGCCAGCAGCTTAATCCAAGGGGGCACTGAAGCTTTCTTT. This chain uses TRBV5-4 with TRBJ1-1; tentative D call: TRBD1 (6 bases). The CDR3 length is 14 residues. Trimming removed 2 bases at V and 4 bases at J, with 12 bases between. CDR1 and CDR2 from the germline V gene are SGHNT and YYREEE (reference sequence).

This chain links TRBV7-2 with TRBJ1-1, with no clear D. The germline V gene encodes CDR1 SGHTA and CDR2 FQGNSA. There are 15 residues in the CDR3. V was trimmed by 0 bases and J by 0 bases, leaving 8 bases between them. CDR3 DNA sequence: TGTGCCAGCAGCTTAGCGGCGCGTATGAACACTGAAGCTTTCTTT. Amino acids: CASSLAARMNTEAFF.

J is TRBJ1-1 and V is TRBV6-5; 7 bases fit TRBD1. J gave up 5 bases and V 4 bases, and 7 bases lay outside the gene matches. The germline CDR1 and CDR2 sequences are MNHEY and SVGAGI. CDR3 size: 14 residues. The CDR3 protein is CASSLEGARTEAFF. The DNA for the CDR3 is TGTGCCAGCAGTTTGGAGGGGGCGAGAACTGAAGCTTTCTTT.

The V gene is TRBV19, the J gene TRBJ2-5; D is perhaps TRBD2 (5 bases). The CDR3 length is 13 residues. Trimming left V 5 bases short and J 1 base short, with 8 bases between. CDR1 is LNHDA, CDR2 SQIVND, per germline (reference sequence). The CDR3 DNA reads as TGTGCCAGTAGTCTCAGCGGCCAAGAGACCCAGTACTTC. This encodes CASSLSGQETQYF.

In this sample, this clone turned up a few times. The V and J genes are TRBV5-8 and TRBJ1-2; D not resolved. Trimming cost V 0 bases and J 8 bases, with 14 bases left between them. CDR3 length: 14 residues. The V gene's germline CDR1 is SGHTS and CDR2 YDEGEE. The CDR3 DNA reads as TGTGCCAGCAGCTTGGCGTACGGTTTCGGGGGCTACACCTTC. This sequence encodes CASSLAYGFGGYTF.

The V and J genes are TRBV10-3 and TRBJ1-2, with D tentatively TRBD1 (5 bases). Germline-derived CDR1 and CDR2 are ENHRY and SYGVKD. This CDR3 region has 14 residues. V shed 1 base and J shed 4 bases, with 10 bases lying between them. Here the CDR3 DNA reads TGTGCCATCAGTGAGTACGGGACGGTCTATGGCTACACCTTC. Translated, it gives CAISEYGTVYGYTF.

CDR3 sequence: CASSLNPGGRNPFF. The CDR3 DNA follows: TGTGCCAGCAGCTTAAACCCCGGGGGCAGGAACCCTTTCTTT. V and J are TRBV7-6 and TRBJ1-1, with a weak D call TRBD1 (6 bases). CDR3 length: 14 residues. V lost 2 bases and J 12 bases, leaving 19 bases between the germline ends. CDR1 and CDR2 from the germline V gene are SGHVS and FNYEAQ.

This chain uses TRBV12-3 or TRBV12-4 with TRBJ1-5; D gene uncertain. V was trimmed by 7 bases and J by 6 bases, leaving 10 bases between them. The CDR3 is made up of 12 amino acids. The CDR3: CASKEGGQPQHF. DNA of the CDR3: TGTGCCAGCAAAGAGGGCGGTCAGCCCCAGCATTTT.

This rearrangement joins TRBV10-3 to TRBJ1-1, with D perhaps matching TRBD1 (6 bases). This CDR3 has 14 residues. V shed 7 bases and J shed 4 bases, with 16 bases lying between them. The germline gives CDR1 ENHRY, CDR2 SYGVKD. CDR3 loop: CAITKGGSSTEAFF. The DNA for the CDR3 is TGTGCCATCACCAAGGGGGGGAGTAGCACTGAAGCTTTCTTT.

The rearrangement uses TRBV30 and TRBJ2-7; the match to TRBD1 covers 7 bases. The CDR3 covers 15 residues. Germline CDR1 and CDR2: GTSNPN and SVGIG (reference sequence). V gave up 5 bases and J gave up 2 bases; unmatched junction bases: 12. CDR3 region: CAWDLIQGIPYEQYF. The CDR3 DNA reads as TGTGCCTGGGACCTAATACAGGGGATTCCCTACGAGCAGTACTTC.

The gene calls are TRBV29-1 and TRBJ2-3; a possible D gene is TRBD2 (5 bases). This CDR3 is 16 amino acids long. The ends were cut back, 8 bases at V and 3 bases at J, with 24 bases in the middle. Germline V gene sequence: CDR1 SQVTM, CDR2 ANQGSEA. The DNA for the CDR3 is TGCAGCTTCACGCGAGGGTGGGAAAGCAGGACAGATACGCAGTATTTT. Translation gives CSFTRGWESRTDTQYF.

There are a few counts of this clone. This specimen includes other DNA sequences encoding the same CDR3. The genes are TRBV5-5 and TRBJ2-7, with 9 nucleotides matching TRBD1. V was clipped by 0 bases and J by 1 base; unmatched bases: 5. This CDR3 is 16 amino acids long. Germline V lookup: CDR1 SGHKS, CDR2 YYEKEE (reference sequence). CDR3 region: CASSLGPGQGSYEQYF. The DNA of the CDR3 is TGTGCCAGCAGCTTGGGACCGGGACAGGGATCCTACGAGCAGTACTTC.

The chain couples TRBV2 to TRBJ1-4; D is possibly TRBD1 (5 bases). The CDR3 spans 15 residues. The V gene lost 6 bases and the J gene lost 6 bases, with 17 bases spanning the gap. Germline CDR1 SNHLY, CDR2 FYNNEI. CDR3: CASRHRDRPYEKLFF. CDR3 nucleotides: TGTGCCAGCAGACACCGGGACCGTCCTTATGAAAAACTGTTTTTT.

This chain connects TRBV7-8 to TRBJ2-7; unclear D gene. Trimming left V 2 bases short and J 0 bases short, with 11 bases between. The CDR3 length is 15 residues. CDR1 is SGHVS, CDR2 FQNEAQ, per germline. The CDR3 bases are TGTGCCAGCAGCTTATCCTCTGGGATCTCCTACGAGCAGTACTTC. Translating it yields CASSLSSGISYEQYF.

This clone rates as medium-sized. The V call is TRBV4-1, the J call TRBJ1-3; D is unresolved. In germline, CDR1 is MGHRA, CDR2 YSYEKL. This CDR3 is built from 12 residues. Trimming pared 1 base from V and 8 bases from J, leaving 6 bases between. The CDR3 nucleotides read TGCGCCAGCAGCCAAGTCAGCGACACCATATATTTT. Translating gives CASSQVSDTIYF.

The rearrangement joins TRBV5-5 to TRBJ2-2; D is unclear. The germline CDR1 and CDR2 sequences are SGHKS and YYEKEE (reference sequence). V was clipped by 0 bases and J by 5 bases, with 11 bases between them. CDR3 size: 15 residues. The CDR3 here is CASSLGSGQTGELFF. The CDR3 DNA reads TGTGCCAGCAGCTTGGGGTCTGGGCAAACCGGGGAGCTGTTTTTT.

The chain uses TRBV6-5 and TRBJ1-1; the D is unclear. The V end was cut by 5 bases, the J end by 2 bases, with 9 bases between. Germline CDR1 is MNHEY and CDR2 is SVGAGI. The CDR3 totals 13 residues. Written as DNA, the CDR3 is TGTGCCAGCAGTCAGGAGAGAAACACTGAAGCTTTCTTT. It codes for CASSQERNTEAFF.